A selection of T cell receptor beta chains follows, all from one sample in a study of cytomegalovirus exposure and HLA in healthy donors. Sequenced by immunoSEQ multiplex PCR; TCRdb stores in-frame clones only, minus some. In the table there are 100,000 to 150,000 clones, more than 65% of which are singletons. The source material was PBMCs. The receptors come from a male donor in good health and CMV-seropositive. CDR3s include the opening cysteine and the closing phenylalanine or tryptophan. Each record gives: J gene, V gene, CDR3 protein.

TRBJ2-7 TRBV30 CALGQSYEQYF
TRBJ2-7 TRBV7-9 CASSQERDPAYEQYF
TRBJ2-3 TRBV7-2 CASSLASSGGTDTQYF
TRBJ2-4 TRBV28 CASSPTSLAKNIQYF
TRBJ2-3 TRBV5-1 CASTFIENTDTQYF
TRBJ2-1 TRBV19 CASGLGGYNEQFF
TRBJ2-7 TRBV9 CASSVEGAGAYEQYF
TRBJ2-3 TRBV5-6 CASSSSSGLVFADTQYF
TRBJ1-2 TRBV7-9 CASSTRQGSYGYTF
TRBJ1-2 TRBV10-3 CAISEGANYGYTF
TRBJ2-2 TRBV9 CASSVAGHGELFF
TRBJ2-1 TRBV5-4 CASSFPSGDSNEQFF
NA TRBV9 CASSGTTSGGPYEQYF
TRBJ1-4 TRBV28 CASLADTGGNDEKLFF
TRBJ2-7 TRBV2 CASSDQGAGYEQYF
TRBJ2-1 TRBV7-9 CSSSLALAGSYNEQFF
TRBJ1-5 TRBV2 CASSYTGGGQPQHF
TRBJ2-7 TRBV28 CASSLMDRGLDEQYF
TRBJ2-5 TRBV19 CASTRDRDNQETQYF
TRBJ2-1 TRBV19 CASSIEASGRAYNEQFF
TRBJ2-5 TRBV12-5 CASGNWGPQYF
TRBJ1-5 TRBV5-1 CASSPGGGNNQPQHF
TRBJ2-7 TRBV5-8 CASSQETSGSYEQYF
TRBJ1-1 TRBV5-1 CASSLEGGVNTEAFF
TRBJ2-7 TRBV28 CASSRRGYEQYF
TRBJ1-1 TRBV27 CASMVEAGAEAFF
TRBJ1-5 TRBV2 CASSGADQPQHF
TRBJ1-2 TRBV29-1 CSVEAGLGYTF
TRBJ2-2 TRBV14 CASRLAVNTGELFF
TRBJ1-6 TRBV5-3 CARGMVGRGSYNSPLHF
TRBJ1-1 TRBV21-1 CASSKGGDRVEAFF
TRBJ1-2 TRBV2 CASGGRGPYGYTF
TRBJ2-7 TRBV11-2 CASSFDRGTADEQYF
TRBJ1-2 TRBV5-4 CASSLLGGIAYGYTF
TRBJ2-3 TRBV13 CASTFLGTATDTQYF
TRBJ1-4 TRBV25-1 CASSEEGAAEKLFF
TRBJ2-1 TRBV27 CASSPRLNNEQFF
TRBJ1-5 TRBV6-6 CASSQGGQGGNQPQHF
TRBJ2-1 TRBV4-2 CASSQGLAGGISSYNEQFF
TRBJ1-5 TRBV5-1 CASSLMAGQPQHF
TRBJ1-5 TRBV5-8 CASSPDRVQPQHF
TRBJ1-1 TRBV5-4 CASSLGNAVNTEAFF
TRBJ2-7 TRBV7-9 CVGASTYEQYF
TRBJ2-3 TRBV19 CASSIDLLLSPQLTDTQYF
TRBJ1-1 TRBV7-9 CASSTRGAGNTEAFF
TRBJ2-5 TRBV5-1 CASSLDHLRAPTQYF
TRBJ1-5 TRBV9 CASSVGGALEPQHF
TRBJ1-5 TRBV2 CASSGQGGNQPQHF
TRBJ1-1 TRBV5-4 CASSLGTGGNTEAFF
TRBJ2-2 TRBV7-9 CASSPLGLAGTGELFF
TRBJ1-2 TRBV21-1 CASSKGFRDGYTF
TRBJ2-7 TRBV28 CASSFPSYEQYF
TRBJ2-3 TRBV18 CASSREGAPITDTQYF
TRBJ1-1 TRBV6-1 CASSEEKGGTTEAFF